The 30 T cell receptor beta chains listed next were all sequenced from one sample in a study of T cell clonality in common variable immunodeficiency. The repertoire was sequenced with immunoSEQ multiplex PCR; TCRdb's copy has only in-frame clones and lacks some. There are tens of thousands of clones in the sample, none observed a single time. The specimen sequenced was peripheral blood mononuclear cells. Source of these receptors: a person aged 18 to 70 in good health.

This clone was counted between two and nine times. This chain's CDR3 is CSAETGTEGETQYF. CDR3 bases read: TGCAGTGCTGAAACCGGGACAGAAGGGGAGACC. The rearrangement joins TRBV20-1 to TRBJ2-5; 7 nucleotides agree with TRBD1. The read falls 3 residues short of the CDR3 end, and the missing part is taken from the germline J gene. The CDR3 covers 14 residues. V was clipped by 5 bases and J by 5 bases; unmatched bases: 11. CDR1 and CDR2 (germline): DFQATT, SNEGSKA (reference sequence).

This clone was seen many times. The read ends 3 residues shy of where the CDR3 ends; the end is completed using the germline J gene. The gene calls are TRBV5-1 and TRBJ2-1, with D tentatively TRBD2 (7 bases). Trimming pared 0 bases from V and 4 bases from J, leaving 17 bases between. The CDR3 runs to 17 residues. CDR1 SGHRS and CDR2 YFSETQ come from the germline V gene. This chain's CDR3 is CASSLEEGGGEYNEQFF. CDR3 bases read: TGCGCCAGCAGCTTGGAGGAGGGGGGGGGAGAGTACAATGAG.

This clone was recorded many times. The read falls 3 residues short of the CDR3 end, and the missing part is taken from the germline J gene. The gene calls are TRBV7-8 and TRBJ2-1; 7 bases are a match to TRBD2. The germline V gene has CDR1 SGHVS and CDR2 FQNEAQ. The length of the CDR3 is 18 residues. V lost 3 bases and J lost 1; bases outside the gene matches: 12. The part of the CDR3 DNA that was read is TGTGCCAGCAGCTTTAGGGTGGGGACCGGGGGGTCCTACAATGAG. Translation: CASSFRVGTGGSYNE. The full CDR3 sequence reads CASSFRVGTGGSYNEQFF.

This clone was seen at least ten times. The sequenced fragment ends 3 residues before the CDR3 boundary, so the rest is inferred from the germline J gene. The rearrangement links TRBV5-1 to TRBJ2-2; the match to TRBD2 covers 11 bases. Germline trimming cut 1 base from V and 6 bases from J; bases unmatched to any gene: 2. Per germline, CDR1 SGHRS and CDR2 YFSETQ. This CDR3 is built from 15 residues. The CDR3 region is CASSLTSGGPGELFF. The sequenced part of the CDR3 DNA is TGCGCCAGCAGCTTGACTAGCGGGGGACCCGGGGAG.

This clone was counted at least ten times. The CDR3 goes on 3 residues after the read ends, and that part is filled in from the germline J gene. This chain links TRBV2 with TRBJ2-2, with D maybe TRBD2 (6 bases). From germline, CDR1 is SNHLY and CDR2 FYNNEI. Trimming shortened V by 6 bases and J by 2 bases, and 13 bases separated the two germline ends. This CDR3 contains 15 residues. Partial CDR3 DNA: TGTGCCAGCAGGGTAGCGGACTCCAACACCGGGGAG. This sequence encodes CASRVADSNTGE. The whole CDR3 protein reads CASRVADSNTGELFF.

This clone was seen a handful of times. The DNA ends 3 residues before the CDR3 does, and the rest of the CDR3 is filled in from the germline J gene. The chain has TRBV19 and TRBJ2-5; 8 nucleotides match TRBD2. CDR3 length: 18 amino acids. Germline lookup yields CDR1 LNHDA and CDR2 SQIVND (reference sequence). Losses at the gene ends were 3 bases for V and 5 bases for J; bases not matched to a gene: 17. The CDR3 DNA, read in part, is TGTGCCAGTAGTATCTCCCCCCTCGCACGGACTAGCAGGGAGACC. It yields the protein CASSISPLARTSRET. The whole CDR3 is CASSISPLARTSRETQYF.

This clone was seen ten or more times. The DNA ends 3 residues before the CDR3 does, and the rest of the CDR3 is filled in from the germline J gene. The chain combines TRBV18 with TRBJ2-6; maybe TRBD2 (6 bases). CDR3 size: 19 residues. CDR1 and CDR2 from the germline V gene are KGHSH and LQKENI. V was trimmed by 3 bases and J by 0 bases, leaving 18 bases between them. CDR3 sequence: CASSPTGTPAHSGANVLTF. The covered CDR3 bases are TGTGCCAGCTCACCGACCGGGACTCCCGCCCACTCTGGGGCCAACGTC.

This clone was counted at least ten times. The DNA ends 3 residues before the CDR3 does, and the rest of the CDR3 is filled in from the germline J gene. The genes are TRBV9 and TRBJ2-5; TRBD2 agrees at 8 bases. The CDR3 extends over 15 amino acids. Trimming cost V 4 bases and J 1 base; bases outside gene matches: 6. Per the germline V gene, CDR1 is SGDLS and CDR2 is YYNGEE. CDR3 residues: CASSLRGTSQETQYF. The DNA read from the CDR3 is TGTGCCAGCAGCCTTCGTGGGACTAGCCAAGAGACC.

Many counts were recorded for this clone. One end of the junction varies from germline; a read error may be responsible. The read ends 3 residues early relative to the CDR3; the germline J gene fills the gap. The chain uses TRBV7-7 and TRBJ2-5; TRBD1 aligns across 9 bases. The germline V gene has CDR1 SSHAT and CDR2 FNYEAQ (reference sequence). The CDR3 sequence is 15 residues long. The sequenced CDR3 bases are TGTGCTAGCAGCTTAGGAAACAGGGGGCTAGAGACC. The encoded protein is CASSLGNRGLET. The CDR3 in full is CASSLGNRGLETQYF.

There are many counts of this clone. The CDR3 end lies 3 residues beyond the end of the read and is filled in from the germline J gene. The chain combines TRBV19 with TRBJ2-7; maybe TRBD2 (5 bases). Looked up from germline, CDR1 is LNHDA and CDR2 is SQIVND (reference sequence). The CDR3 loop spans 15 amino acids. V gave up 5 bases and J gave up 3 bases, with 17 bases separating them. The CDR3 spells CASSVSAGGVYEQYF. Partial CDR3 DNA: TGTGCCAGTAGTGTCTCGGCAGGAGGAGTCTACGAG.

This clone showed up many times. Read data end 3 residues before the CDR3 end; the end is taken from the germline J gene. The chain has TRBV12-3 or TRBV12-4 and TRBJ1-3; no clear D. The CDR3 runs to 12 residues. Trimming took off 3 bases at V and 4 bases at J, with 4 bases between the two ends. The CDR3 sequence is CASSFSGNTIYF. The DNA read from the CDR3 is TGTGCCAGCAGTTTCTCGGGAAACACC.

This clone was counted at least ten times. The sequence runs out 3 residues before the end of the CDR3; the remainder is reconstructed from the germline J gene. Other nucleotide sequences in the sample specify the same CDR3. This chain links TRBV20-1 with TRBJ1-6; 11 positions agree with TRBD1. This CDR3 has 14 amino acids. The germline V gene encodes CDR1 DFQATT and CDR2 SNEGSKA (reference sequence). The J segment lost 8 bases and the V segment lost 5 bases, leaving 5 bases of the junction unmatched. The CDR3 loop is CSAGGTGGYSPLHF. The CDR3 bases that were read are TGCAGTGCTGGCGGGACAGGGGGATATTCACCC.

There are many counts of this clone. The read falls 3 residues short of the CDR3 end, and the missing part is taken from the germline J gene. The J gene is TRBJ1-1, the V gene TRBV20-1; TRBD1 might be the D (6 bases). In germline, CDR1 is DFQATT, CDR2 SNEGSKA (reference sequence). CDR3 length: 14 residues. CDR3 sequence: CSAREETGRREAFF. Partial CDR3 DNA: TGCAGTGCTAGAGAGGAGACAGGCCGGCGGGAA.

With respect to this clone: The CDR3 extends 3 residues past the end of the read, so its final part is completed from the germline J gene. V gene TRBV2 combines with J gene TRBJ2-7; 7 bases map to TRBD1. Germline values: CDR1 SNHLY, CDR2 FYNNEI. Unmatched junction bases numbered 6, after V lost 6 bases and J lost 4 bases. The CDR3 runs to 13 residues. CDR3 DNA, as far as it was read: TGTGCCAGCAGACAGGGGTGGGGATACGAG. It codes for CASRQGWGYE. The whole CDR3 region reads CASRQGWGYEQYF.

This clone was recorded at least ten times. CDR3 sequence reads: CASSLGQGRTGELFF. The CDR3 bases that were read are TGTGCCAGCAGCTTGGGGCAGGGGCGAACCGGGGAG. The rearrangement uses TRBV7-8 and TRBJ2-2, with TRBD1 as a possible D gene (6 bases). Sequencing ends 3 residues short of the CDR3 end; the germline J gene provides the rest. Trimming stripped 3 bases from V and 5 bases from J, with 13 bases between. This CDR3 contains 15 residues. CDR1 SGHVS and CDR2 FQNEAQ come from the germline V gene.

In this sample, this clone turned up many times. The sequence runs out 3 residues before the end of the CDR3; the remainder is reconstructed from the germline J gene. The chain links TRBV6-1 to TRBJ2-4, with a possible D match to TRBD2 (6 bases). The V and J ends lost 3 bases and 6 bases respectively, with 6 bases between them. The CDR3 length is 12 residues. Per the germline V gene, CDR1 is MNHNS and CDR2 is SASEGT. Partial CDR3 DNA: TGTGCCAGCAGTGAGACTAGAAACATT. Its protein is CASSETRNI. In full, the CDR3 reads CASSETRNIQYF.

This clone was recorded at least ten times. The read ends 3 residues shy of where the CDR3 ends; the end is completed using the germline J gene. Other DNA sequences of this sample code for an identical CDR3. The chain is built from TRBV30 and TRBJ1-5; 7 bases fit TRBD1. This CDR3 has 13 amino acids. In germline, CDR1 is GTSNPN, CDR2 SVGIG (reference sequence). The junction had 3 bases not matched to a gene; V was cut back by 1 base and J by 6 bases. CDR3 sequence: CAWSGQGGQPQHF. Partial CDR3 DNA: TGTGCCTGGAGTGGACAGGGTGGTCAGCCC.

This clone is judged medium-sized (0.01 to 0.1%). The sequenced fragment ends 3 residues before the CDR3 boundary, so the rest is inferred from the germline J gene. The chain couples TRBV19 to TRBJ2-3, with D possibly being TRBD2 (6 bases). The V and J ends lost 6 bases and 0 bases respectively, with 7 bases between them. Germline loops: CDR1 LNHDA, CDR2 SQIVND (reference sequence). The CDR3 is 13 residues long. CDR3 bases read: TGTGCCAGTAGAAGCGGGAGCACAGATACG. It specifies CASRSGSTDT. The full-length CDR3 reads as CASRSGSTDTQYF.

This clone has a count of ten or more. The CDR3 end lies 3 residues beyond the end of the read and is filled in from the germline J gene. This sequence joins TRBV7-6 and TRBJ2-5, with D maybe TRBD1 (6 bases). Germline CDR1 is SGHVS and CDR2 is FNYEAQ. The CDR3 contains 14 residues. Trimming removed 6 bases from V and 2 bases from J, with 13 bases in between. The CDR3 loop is CASSRDRRQETQYF. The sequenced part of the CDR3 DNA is TGTGCCAGCAGTCGCGACAGGAGACAAGAGACC.

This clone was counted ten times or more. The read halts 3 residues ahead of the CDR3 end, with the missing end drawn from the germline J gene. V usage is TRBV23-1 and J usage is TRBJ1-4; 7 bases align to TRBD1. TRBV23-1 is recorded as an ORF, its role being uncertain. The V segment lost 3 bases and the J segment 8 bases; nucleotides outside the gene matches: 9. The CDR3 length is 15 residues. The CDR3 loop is CASSHTGEGLEKLFF. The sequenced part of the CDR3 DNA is TGCGCCAGCAGTCATACAGGGGAGGGTTTAGAAAAA.

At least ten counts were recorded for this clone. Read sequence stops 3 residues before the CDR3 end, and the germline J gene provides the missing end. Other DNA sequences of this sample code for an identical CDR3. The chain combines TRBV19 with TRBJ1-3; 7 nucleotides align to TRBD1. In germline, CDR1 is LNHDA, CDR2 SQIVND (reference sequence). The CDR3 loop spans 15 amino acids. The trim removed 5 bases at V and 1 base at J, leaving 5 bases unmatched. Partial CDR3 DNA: TGTGCCAGTAGTCAGCAGGGGGTATCTGGAAACACC. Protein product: CASSQQGVSGNT. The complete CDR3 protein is CASSQQGVSGNTIYF.

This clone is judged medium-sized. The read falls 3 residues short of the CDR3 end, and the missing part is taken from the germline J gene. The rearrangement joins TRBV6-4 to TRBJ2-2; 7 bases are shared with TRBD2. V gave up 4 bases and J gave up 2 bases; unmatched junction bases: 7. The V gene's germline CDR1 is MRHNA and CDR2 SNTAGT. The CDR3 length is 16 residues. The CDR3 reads CASSAGPSGNTGELFF. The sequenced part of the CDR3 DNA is TGTGCCAGCAGTGCAGGGCCTAGCGGCAACACCGGGGAG.

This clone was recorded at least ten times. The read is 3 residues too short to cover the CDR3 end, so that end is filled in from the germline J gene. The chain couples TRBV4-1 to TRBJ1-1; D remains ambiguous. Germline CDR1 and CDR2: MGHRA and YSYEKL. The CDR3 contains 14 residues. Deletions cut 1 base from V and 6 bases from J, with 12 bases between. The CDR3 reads CASSQVLGLPEAFF. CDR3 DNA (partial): TGCGCCAGCAGCCAAGTTTTAGGACTCCCTGAA.

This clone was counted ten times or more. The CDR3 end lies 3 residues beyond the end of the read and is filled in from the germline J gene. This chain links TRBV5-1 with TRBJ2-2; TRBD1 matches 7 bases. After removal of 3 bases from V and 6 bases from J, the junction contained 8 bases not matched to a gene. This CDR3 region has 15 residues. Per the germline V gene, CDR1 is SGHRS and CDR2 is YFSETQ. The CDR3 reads CASSSTTGAPGELFF. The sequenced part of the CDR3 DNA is TGCGCCAGCAGCTCTACTACAGGGGCTCCCGGGGAG.

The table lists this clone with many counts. This CDR3 reads CSARGRRGFNEQFF. The covered CDR3 bases are TGCAGTGCTAGGGGGCGCAGGGGGTTCAATGAG. The rearrangement uses TRBV20-1 and TRBJ2-1, with TRBD1 matching 7 bases. The read ends 3 residues early relative to the CDR3; the germline J gene fills the gap. Germline-derived CDR1 and CDR2 are DFQATT and SNEGSKA (reference sequence). V was clipped by 3 bases and J by 6 bases; unmatched bases: 8. CDR3 size: 14 residues.

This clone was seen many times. The CDR3: CSTDSPNTEAFF. Partial CDR3 DNA: TGCAGTACCGACAGCCCGAACACTGAA. V is TRBV20-1 and J is TRBJ1-1; TRBD1 is a possible D gene (5 bases). The CDR3 end is not reached by the read, which stops 3 residues before it; the germline J gene fills it in. Between the trimmed V and J ends, which lost 8 bases and 1 base, there was a span of 11 bases. Germline CDR1 DFQATT, CDR2 SNEGSKA (reference sequence). The CDR3 consists of 12 residues.

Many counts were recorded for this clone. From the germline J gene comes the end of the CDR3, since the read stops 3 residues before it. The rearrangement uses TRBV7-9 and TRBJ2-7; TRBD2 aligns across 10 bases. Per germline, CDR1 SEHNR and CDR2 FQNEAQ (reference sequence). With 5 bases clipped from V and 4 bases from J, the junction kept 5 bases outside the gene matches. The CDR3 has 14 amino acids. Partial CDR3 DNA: TGTGCCAGCAGCACGAGCGGGGGGGTATACGAG. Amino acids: CASSTSGGVYE. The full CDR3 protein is CASSTSGGVYEQYF.

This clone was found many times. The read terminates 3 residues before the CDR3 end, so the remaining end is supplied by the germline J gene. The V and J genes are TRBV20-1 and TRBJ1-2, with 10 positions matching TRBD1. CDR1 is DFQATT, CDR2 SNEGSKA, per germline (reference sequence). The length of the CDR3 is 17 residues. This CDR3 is CSAREWGTGARVSVYTF. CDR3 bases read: TGCAGTGCTAGAGAGTGGGGGACAGGGGCCCGCGTTAGCGTC.

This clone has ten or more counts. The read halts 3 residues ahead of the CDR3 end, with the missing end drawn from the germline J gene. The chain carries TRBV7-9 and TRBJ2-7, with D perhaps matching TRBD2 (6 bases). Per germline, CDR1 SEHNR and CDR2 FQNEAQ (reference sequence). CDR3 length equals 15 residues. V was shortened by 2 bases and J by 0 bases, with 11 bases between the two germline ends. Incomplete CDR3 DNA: TGTGCCAGCAGCTTAACAGCTAGCGACTCCTACGAG. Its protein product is CASSLTASDSYE. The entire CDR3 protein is CASSLTASDSYEQYF.

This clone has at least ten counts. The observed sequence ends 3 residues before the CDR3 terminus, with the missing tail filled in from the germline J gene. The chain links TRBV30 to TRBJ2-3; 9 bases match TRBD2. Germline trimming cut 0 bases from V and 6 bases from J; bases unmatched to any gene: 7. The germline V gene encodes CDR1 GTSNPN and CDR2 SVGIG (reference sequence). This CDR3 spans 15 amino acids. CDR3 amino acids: CAWSVGGGGADTQYF. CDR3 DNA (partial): TGTGCCTGGAGTGTTGGGGGCGGGGGGGCCGATACG.